These T cell receptor beta chains were read from a single sample in a study of blood T cell repertoires in COVID-19. Sequencing used immunoSEQ multiplex PCR; TCRdb keeps in-frame clones, though not all of them. In the table there are more than 400,000 clones, approximately 83% of which are singletons. Specimen: peripheral blood. These receptors were collected from a human donor in a cohort sampled during active COVID-19. Each CDR3 is given with its conserved first and last residue. The D gene is left open where the match is weak. Expanded clones get a size class; other rows say once, few or many, or leave the size out.

V	size	J	D	DNA	CDR3
TRBV9	-	TRBJ1-5	-	TGTGCCAGCAGCGCGATGGAGACTCAGCCCCAGCATTTT	CASSAMETQPQHF
TRBV19	-	TRBJ2-7	-	TGTGCCAGTAGTTCCAACAGGAGCCCCTACGAGCAGTACTTC	CASSSNRSPYEQYF
TRBV6-2/TRBV6-3	-	TRBJ2-7	TRBD1	TGTGCCAGCAGTAGCCTCGGGACAGTAAACTACGAGCAGTACTTC	CASSSLGTVNYEQYF
TRBV19	-	TRBJ2-1	TRBD2	TGTGCCAGTACTACACTAGCGGGAGGATCCTACAATGAGCAGTTCTTC	CASTTLAGGSYNEQFF
TRBV7-8	-	TRBJ1-6	-	TGTGCCAGCAGCTTAATGCGCATCGGGAATAATTCACCCCTCCACTTT	CASSLMRIGNNSPLHF
TRBV9	-	TRBJ2-1	TRBD2	TGTGCCAGCAGCGTATTGGGGGGGAGTAACAATGAGCAGTTCTTC	CASSVLGGSNNEQFF
TRBV7-3	-	TRBJ2-1	TRBD1	TGTGCCAGCAGTCAATCCGGGACAGGGCCCTACAATGAGCAGTTCTTC	CASSQSGTGPYNEQFF
TRBV30	-	TRBJ1-6	TRBD1	TGTGCCTGGAGTGAGCTACAGGGGAGCTCCTATAATTCACCCCTCCACTTT	CAWSELQGSSYNSPLHF
TRBV28	-	TRBJ1-1	-	TGTGCCAGCAGTTTAACGCAGATCTCCACTGAAGCTTTCTTT	CASSLTQISTEAFF
TRBV29-1	-	TRBJ1-3	-	TGCAGCGTTGGGGGCGCAGGAAACACCATATATTTT	CSVGGAGNTIYF
TRBV9	once	TRBJ2-3	TRBD2	TGTGCCAGCAGCCCGACTAGCAGGACCACAGATACGCAGTATTTT	CASSPTSRTTDTQYF
TRBV7-9	-	TRBJ2-1	TRBD2	TGTGCCATCACGGGAGGGGCGGCCTACAATGAGCAGTTCTTC	CAITGGAAYNEQFF
TRBV7-8	-	TRBJ2-5	-	TGTGCCAGCAGCCGCGCGGTGGAAGCGGAGACCCAGTACTTC	CASSRAVEAETQYF
TRBV19	once	TRBJ1-4	-	TGTGCCAGTAGTAGGGCAGCAACTAATGAAAAACTGTTTTTT	CASSRAATNEKLFF
TRBV29-1	few	TRBJ1-1	TRBD1	TGCAGCGTTGTCCAACAGGGGATAGATAGCACTGAAGCTTTCTTT	CSVVQQGIDSTEAFF
TRBV3-1/TRBV3-2	-	TRBJ2-6	-	TGTGCCAGCAGCTTTGCGGTAAGCTCTGGGGCCAACGTCCTGACTTTC	CASSFAVSSGANVLTF
TRBV6-2/TRBV6-3	once	TRBJ1-2	-	TGTGCCAGCAGTTGGGCAGGGGTAGTCTATGGCTACACCTTC	CASSWAGVVYGYTF
TRBV7-9	-	TRBJ2-1	-	TGTGCCAGCAGCTTAGGGGACGGGGGGACAAATGAGCAGTTCTTC	CASSLGDGGTNEQFF
TRBV3-1/TRBV3-2	once	TRBJ2-1	-	TGTGCCAGCAGCCAAGGCTATAATGAGCAGTTCTTC	CASSQGYNEQFF
TRBV5-5	-	TRBJ2-5	TRBD1	TGTGCCAGCAGATCGACCGGGACAGGAGTAGGGGAGACCCAGTACTTC	CASRSTGTGVGETQYF
TRBV29-1	-	TRBJ1-1	-	TGCAGCGCAACAGACACAAACACTGAAGCTTTCTTT	CSATDTNTEAFF
TRBV28	-	TRBJ2-2	TRBD1	TGTGCCAGCAAATGGACAGGGGGCCGAACCGGGGAGCTGTTTTTT	CASKWTGGRTGELFF
TRBV6-1	-	TRBJ1-1	TRBD1	TGTGCCAGCAGTGACCCCAGGGGGCGAGACACTGAAGCTTTCTTT	CASSDPRGRDTEAFF
TRBV19	-	TRBJ1-1	-	TGTGCCAGTAGCCTACTCCCGGGACAAATGAACACTGAAGCTTTCTTT	CASSLLPGQMNTEAFF